One sample yielded the 27 T cell receptor beta chains listed below, sequenced in a study of cytotoxic CD8 clonotypes in ibrutinib-treated CLL (dated by TCRdb to 2020 to 2022). Libraries were prepared through the immunoSEQ multiplex PCR assay. TCRdb took over this immuneACCESS table, retaining in-frame rearrangements with V and J assigned. Such tables are incomplete; in checked studies, under half of the missing clones stem from an unresolved V gene, and the remainder is unexplained. This sample has about 140,000 clones in its table, and 70% to 90% of those were observed once. Together, the top ten hold 7.5% to 8% of the sample. Material: PBMCs, obtained after 36 months of ibrutinib treatment. These receptors originate from a human donor with chronic lymphocytic leukemia.

This chain links TRBV29-1 with TRBJ1-1; D unclear. This CDR3 contains 13 residues. Germline CDR1 is SQVTM and CDR2 is ANQGSEA. The V end was cut by 4 bases, the J end by 1 base, with 10 bases between. CDR3: CSVAVGANTEAFF. CDR3 DNA: TGCAGCGTTGCGGTGGGAGCGAACACTGAAGCTTTCTTT.

The rearrangement uses TRBV2 and TRBJ1-1; unclear D gene. V lost 4 bases and J lost 1, with 10 bases in between. The CDR3 runs 14 residues. The germline V gene has CDR1 SNHLY and CDR2 FYNNEI. CDR3 amino acids: CASSVNRGNTEAFF. CDR3 nucleotides: TGTGCCAGCAGTGTTAATAGAGGGAACACTGAAGCTTTCTTT.

This clone was picked up a small number of times. This chain joins TRBV30 and TRBJ1-5; a weak D match, TRBD1 (6 bases). This CDR3 contains 15 residues. Trimming left V 0 bases short and J 4 bases short, with 13 bases between. The V gene's germline CDR1 is GTSNPN and CDR2 SVGIG (reference sequence). The CDR3: CAWSVNGGPNQPQHF. The CDR3 DNA sequence: TGTGCCTGGAGTGTAAATGGGGGGCCTAATCAGCCCCAGCATTTT.

The chain carries TRBV11-2 and TRBJ2-3; D is unclear. Deletions cut 3 bases from V and 2 bases from J, with 0 bases between. Germline CDR1 SGHAT, CDR2 FQNNGV. CDR3 length: 11 amino acids. The CDR3 sequence is CASSFTDTQYF. DNA of the CDR3: TGTGCCAGCAGCTTCACAGATACGCAGTATTTT.

The chain carries TRBV6-5 and TRBJ2-2, with D uncertain. V gave up 3 bases and J gave up 4 bases, with 12 bases separating them. This CDR3 comprises 15 residues. CDR1 MNHEY and CDR2 SVGAGI come from the germline V gene. The CDR3 reads CASSYLLLSTGELFF. The CDR3 coding sequence is TGTGCCAGCAGTTATCTCCTTTTGAGCACCGGGGAGCTGTTTTTT.

The rearrangement joins TRBV10-2 to TRBJ2-2; D gene uncertain. Germline assignment: CDR1 WSHSY and CDR2 SAAADI. The germline V and J ends were trimmed by 0 bases and 13 bases, with 12 bases remaining between them. The CDR3 contains 13 residues. CDR3 sequence: CASSESMRRGLFF. In nucleotides, the CDR3 is TGCGCCAGCAGTGAGTCGATGCGGAGAGGGCTGTTTTTT.

The chain employs TRBV7-8 and TRBJ1-2; 7 nucleotides line up with TRBD1. Germline CDR1 is SGHVS and CDR2 is FQNEAQ. This CDR3 comprises 13 residues. V trimming: 5 bases; J trimming: 5 bases; junction bases outside the gene matches: 5. The CDR3 DNA is TGTGCCAGCAGCCGGGGACAGAAGTATGGCTACACCTTC. Protein product: CASSRGQKYGYTF.

The rearrangement joins TRBV28 to TRBJ2-7, with D perhaps given as TRBD1 or TRBD2 (6 bases each). The CDR3 is made up of 13 amino acids. V was shortened by 7 bases and J by 4 bases, with 14 bases between the two germline ends. CDR1 and CDR2 from the germline V gene are MDHEN and SYDVKM. The CDR3 loop reads CASKMGGAYEQYF. In DNA, the CDR3 is TGTGCCAGCAAAATGGGGGGCGCGTACGAGCAGTACTTC.

This chain uses TRBV7-2 with TRBJ1-1; no definite D call. The CDR3 length is 11 residues. Trimming stripped 5 bases from V and 5 bases from J, with 6 bases between. The germline CDR1 and CDR2 sequences are SGHTA and FQGNSA. CDR3 DNA sequence: TGTGCCAGCAGCCTTAGAACTGAAGCTTTCTTT. Protein: CASSLRTEAFF.

The chain employs TRBV6-5 and TRBJ1-5, with 9 bases that match TRBD1. Germline V lookup: CDR1 MNHEY, CDR2 SVGAGI. V lost 4 bases to trimming and J lost 4 bases; unmatched junction nucleotides: 2. CDR3 length equals 14 residues. In nucleotides, the CDR3 is TGTGCCAGCAGTTTGACAGGGGGGAATCAGCCCCAGCATTTT. Amino acid sequence: CASSLTGGNQPQHF.

The chain is built from TRBV15 and TRBJ1-5; D unresolved. CDR1 is LNHNV, CDR2 YYDKDF, per germline (reference sequence). V dropped 5 bases and J dropped 6 bases, with 11 bases sitting between them. The CDR3 sequence is 13 residues long. This chain's CDR3 is CATSPSWAQPQHF. The DNA for the CDR3 is TGTGCCACCAGCCCGAGTTGGGCTCAGCCCCAGCATTTT.

The gene calls are TRBV10-3 and TRBJ2-1; possibly TRBD1 or TRBD2 for D (5 bases each). The CDR3 loop spans 13 amino acids. Germline lookup yields CDR1 ENHRY and CDR2 SYGVKD. V lost 10 bases, J lost 3 bases, and 13 bases lay in between. The CDR3 loop is CATGTMNYNEQFF. DNA for the CDR3: TGTGCCACCGGGACCATGAACTACAATGAGCAGTTCTTC.

This clone was observed a handful of times. V is TRBV10-3 and J is TRBJ1-4; D is undetermined. V gave up 1 base and J gave up 8 bases, with 14 bases separating them. Looked up from germline, CDR1 is ENHRY and CDR2 is SYGVKD. The CDR3 consists of 15 residues. CDR3 loop: CAISEYEGRIEKLFF. The CDR3, as DNA: TGTGCCATCAGTGAGTATGAAGGTAGAATCGAAAAACTGTTTTTT.

The chain has TRBV15 and TRBJ2-4; TRBD2 matches 9 bases. The junction had 8 bases not matched to a gene; V was cut back by 5 bases and J by 6 bases. Germline CDR1 and CDR2: LNHNV and YYDKDF (reference sequence). The CDR3 totals 15 residues. The CDR3 here is CATSSVAGAGNIQYF. CDR3 DNA: TGTGCCACCAGCTCTGTAGCGGGAGCTGGAAACATTCAGTACTTC.

The table lists this clone with a few counts. The chain employs TRBV23-1 and TRBJ2-7; 9 nucleotides match TRBD1. TRBV23-1 is an open reading frame, and its role is uncertain. Unmatched junction bases numbered 19, after V lost 6 bases and J lost 7 bases. This CDR3 region has 17 residues. This CDR3 is CASRNPSPGQGPREQYF. Written as DNA, the CDR3 is TGCGCCAGCAGGAACCCTTCACCGGGACAGGGACCTCGGGAGCAGTACTTC.

The chain employs TRBV6-6 and TRBJ2-1; D gene ambiguous. The V gene lost 0 bases and the J gene lost 4 bases, with 7 bases spanning the gap. The CDR3 extends over 14 amino acids. CDR1 is MNHNY, CDR2 SVGAGI, per germline (reference sequence). The CDR3 spells CASSYSSLYNEQFF. The CDR3 coding sequence is TGTGCCAGCAGTTACTCGAGCCTATACAATGAGCAGTTCTTC.

The chain joins TRBV19 to TRBJ1-5; 11 bases line up with TRBD1. The CDR3 is made up of 15 amino acids. Germline-derived CDR1 and CDR2 are LNHDA and SQIVND (reference sequence). After removal of 7 bases from V and 5 bases from J, the junction contained 7 bases not matched to a gene. The DNA for the CDR3 is TGTGCCAGTACTTCCGGGACAGGGGGTGATCAGCCCCAGCATTTT. It codes for CASTSGTGGDQPQHF. Based on the CDR3 plus reference TRBV19 and TRBJ1-5, the full variable domain is DGGITQSPKYLFRKEGQNVTLSCEQNLNHDAMYWYRQDPGQGLRLIYYSQIVNDFQKGDIAEGYSVSREKKESFPLTVTSAQKNPTAFYLCASTSGTGGDQPQHFGDGTRLSIL.

This clone has a single count. The chain has TRBV29-1 and TRBJ1-5; 11 bases are shared with TRBD1. The CDR3 contains 15 residues. The V segment lost 6 bases and the J segment 6 bases; nucleotides outside the gene matches: 10. Per the germline V gene, CDR1 is SQVTM and CDR2 is ANQGSEA. The chain's CDR3 is CSVGQGAEVGQPQHF. CDR3 sequence (DNA): TGCAGCGTCGGACAGGGGGCTGAGGTGGGTCAGCCCCAGCATTTT.

V is TRBV27 and J is TRBJ2-7; 10 positions match TRBD1. This CDR3 has 15 residues. V lost 5 bases and J lost 0; bases outside the gene matches: 4. CDR1 MNHEY and CDR2 SMNVEV come from the germline V gene (reference sequence). The CDR3, as DNA: TGTGCCAGCAGTCCCCGGACAGGGGGCTCCTACGAGCAGTACTTC. Translated, it gives CASSPRTGGSYEQYF.

In its sample, this clone was seen once. CDR3 coding DNA: TGTGCCAGCAGCTCCGAGGGTGCGGCCGCCTACGAGCAGTACTTC. Protein product: CASSSEGAAAYEQYF. The chain links TRBV11-3 to TRBJ2-7, with D perhaps TRBD2 (5 bases). The CDR3 length is 15 residues. Between the trimmed V and J ends, which lost 4 bases and 2 bases, there was a span of 15 bases. Per the germline V gene, CDR1 is SGHNT and CDR2 is YENEEA.

This clone was observed once. Written as DNA, the CDR3 is TGTGCCAGTAAAGACAGGTCGAGCACTGAAGCTTTCTTT. Translation: CASKDRSSTEAFF. The chain joins TRBV19 to TRBJ1-1; D might be TRBD1 (6 bases). V gave up 7 bases and J gave up 4 bases, with 13 bases separating them. The germline gives CDR1 LNHDA, CDR2 SQIVND (reference sequence). The CDR3 runs to 13 residues.

This clone has a handful of counts. This chain's CDR3 is CASRANRAVAWEQFF. DNA for the CDR3: TGTGCCAGCAGGGCGAACCGGGCCGTAGCTTGGGAGCAGTTCTTC. The chain has TRBV2 and TRBJ2-1, with no clear D. Trimming pared 6 bases from V and 10 bases from J, leaving 22 bases between. This CDR3 is built from 15 residues. Germline V gene lookup returns CDR1 SNHLY and CDR2 FYNNEI.

The chain combines TRBV30 with TRBJ1-1; D is undetermined. CDR3 length: 13 residues. The V end lost 1 base, the J end lost 2 bases, and 8 bases lay between the germline ends. CDR1 and CDR2 (germline): GTSNPN, SVGIG (reference sequence). The CDR3 spells CAWSAHRNTEAFF. As DNA, the CDR3 is TGTGCCTGGAGTGCACACCGCAACACTGAAGCTTTCTTT.

V usage is TRBV4-2 and J usage is TRBJ2-7, with TRBD1 identical over 7 bases. The V gene's germline CDR1 is LGHNA and CDR2 YNFKEQ. After removal of 1 base from V and 4 bases from J, the junction contained 7 bases not matched to a gene. The CDR3 consists of 15 residues. The CDR3 region has the DNA TGTGCCAGCAGCCAAGCGGACAGGACTGAATACGAGCAGTACTTC. Translation gives CASSQADRTEYEQYF.

The V and J genes are TRBV6-5 and TRBJ1-2; D gene uncertain. Trimming shortened V by 0 bases and J by 6 bases, and 5 bases separated the two germline ends. The V gene's germline CDR1 is MNHEY and CDR2 SVGAGI. There are 12 residues in the CDR3. The CDR3: CASSYSADGYTF. CDR3 DNA: TGTGCCAGCAGTTACTCTGCCGATGGCTACACCTTC.

The gene calls are TRBV16 and TRBJ1-5; 8 nucleotides match TRBD1. Germline V gene data show CDR1 as KGHSY and CDR2 as FQNENV. V was clipped by 4 bases and J by 4 bases; unmatched bases: 6. CDR3 length: 15 amino acids. CDR3 bases: TGTGCCAGCAGCCGAGGGACAGGCAAAAATCAGCCCCAGCATTTT. Protein: CASSRGTGKNQPQHF. The complete variable domain, with remaining parts taken from reference TRBV16 and TRBJ1-5, reads GEEVAQTPKHLVRGEGQKAKLYCAPIKGHSYVFWYQQVLKNEFKFLISFQNENVFDETGMPKERFSAKCLPNSPCSLEIQATKLEDSAVYFCASSRGTGKNQPQHFGDGTRLSIL.

This chain joins TRBV28 and TRBJ2-5; no clear D. Between the trimmed V and J ends, which lost 5 bases and 2 bases, there was a span of 6 bases. The CDR3 sequence is 12 residues long. Germline V lookup: CDR1 MDHEN, CDR2 SYDVKM. CDR3 protein: CASSPQQETQYF. As DNA, the CDR3 is TGTGCCAGCAGTCCCCAACAAGAGACCCAGTACTTC.